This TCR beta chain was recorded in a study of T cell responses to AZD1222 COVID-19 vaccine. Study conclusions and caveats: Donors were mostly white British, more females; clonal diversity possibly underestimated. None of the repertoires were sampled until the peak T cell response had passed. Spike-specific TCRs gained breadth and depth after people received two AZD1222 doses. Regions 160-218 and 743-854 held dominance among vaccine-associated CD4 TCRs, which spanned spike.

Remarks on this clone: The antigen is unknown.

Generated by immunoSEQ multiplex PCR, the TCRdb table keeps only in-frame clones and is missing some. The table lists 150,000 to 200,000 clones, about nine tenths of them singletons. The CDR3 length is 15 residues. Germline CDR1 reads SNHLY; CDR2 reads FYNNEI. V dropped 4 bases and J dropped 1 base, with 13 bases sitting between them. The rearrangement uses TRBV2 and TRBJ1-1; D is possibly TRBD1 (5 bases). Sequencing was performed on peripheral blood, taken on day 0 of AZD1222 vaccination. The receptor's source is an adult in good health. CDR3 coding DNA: TGTGCCAGCAGTGGTTGGTTAACAGGGAACACTGAAGCTTTCTTT. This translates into CASSGWLTGNTEAFF.